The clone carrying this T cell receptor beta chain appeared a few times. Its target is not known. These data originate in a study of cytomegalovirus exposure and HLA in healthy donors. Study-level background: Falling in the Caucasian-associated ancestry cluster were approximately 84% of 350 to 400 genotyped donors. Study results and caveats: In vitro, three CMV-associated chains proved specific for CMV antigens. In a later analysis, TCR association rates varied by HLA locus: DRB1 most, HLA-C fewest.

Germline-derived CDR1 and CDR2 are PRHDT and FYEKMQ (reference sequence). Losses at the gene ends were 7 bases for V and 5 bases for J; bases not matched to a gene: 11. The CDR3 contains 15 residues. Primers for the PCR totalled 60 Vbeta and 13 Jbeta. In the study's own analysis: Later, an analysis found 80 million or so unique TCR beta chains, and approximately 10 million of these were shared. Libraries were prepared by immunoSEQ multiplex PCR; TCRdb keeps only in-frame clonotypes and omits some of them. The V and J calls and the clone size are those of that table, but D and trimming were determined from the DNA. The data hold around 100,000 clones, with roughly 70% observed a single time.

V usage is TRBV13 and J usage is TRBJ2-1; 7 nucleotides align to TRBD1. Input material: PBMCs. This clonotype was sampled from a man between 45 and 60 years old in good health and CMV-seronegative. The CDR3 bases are TGTGCCAGCACCTATGGGACAGTGGCTAACAATGAGCAGTTCTTC. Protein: CASTYGTVANNEQFF.